This TCR beta chain is drawn from a study of OX40 agonist ivuxolimab in advanced cancers. Study as a whole: Dosing consisted of intravenous ivuxolimab at 0.01 to 10 mg/kg every 2 weeks. Partial responses were observed in three patients, of whom one had hepatocellular carcinoma and two had cutaneous melanoma.

V lost 5 bases to trimming and J lost 0 bases, with 8 bases between them. This CDR3 has 14 amino acids. Germline V gene lookup returns CDR1 SEHNR and CDR2 FQNEAQ (reference sequence). Findings and caveats of the study: Normalized T-cell clonal expansion was also low in a subset of nonresponders.

Produced via immunoSEQ multiplex PCR; TCRdb's table is partial and in-frame only. This table holds more than 80,000 clones, around nine tenths found once. Turning to this clone: Its antigen is not identified.

The receptor was derived from an adult with an advanced solid tumor such as melanoma, head and neck, liver or kidney cancer. The chain joins TRBV7-9 to TRBJ1-5; D unresolved. This material consisted of CD4+ or CD8+ T cells sorted from blood, taken in a trial of the OX40 agonist ivuxolimab. CDR3 bases: TGTGCCAGCAGCCCTTTATATAGCAATCAGCCCCAGCATTTT. Translated: CASSPLYSNQPQHF.